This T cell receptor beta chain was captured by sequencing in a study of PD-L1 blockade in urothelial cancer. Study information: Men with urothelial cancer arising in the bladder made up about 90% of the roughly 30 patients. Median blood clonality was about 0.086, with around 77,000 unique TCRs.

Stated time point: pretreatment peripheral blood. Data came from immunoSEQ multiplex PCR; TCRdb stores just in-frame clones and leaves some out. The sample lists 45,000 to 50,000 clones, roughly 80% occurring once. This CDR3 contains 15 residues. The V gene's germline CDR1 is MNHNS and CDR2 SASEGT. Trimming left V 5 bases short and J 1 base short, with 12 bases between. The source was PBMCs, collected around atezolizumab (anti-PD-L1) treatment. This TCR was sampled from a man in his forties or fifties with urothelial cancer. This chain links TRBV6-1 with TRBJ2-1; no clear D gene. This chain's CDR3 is CASSLERSSYNEQFF. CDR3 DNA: TGTGCCAGCAGTCTCGAGCGCTCGTCCTACAATGAGCAGTTCTTC.